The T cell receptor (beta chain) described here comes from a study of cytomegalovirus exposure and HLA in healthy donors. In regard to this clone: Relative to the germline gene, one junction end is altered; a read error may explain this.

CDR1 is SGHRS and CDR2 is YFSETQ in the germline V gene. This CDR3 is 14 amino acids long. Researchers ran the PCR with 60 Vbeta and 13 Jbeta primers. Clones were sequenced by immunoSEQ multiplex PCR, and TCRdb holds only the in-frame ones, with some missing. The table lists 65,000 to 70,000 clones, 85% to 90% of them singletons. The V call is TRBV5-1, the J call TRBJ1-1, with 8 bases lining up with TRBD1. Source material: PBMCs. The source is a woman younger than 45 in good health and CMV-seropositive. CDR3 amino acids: CASSWNRGNTGAFF. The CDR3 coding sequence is TGCGCCAGCAGCTGGAACAGGGGGAACACTGGAGCTTTCTTT.